The T cell receptor (beta chain) under discussion was sequenced for a study of identical twins. Healthy Caucasians were all of the donors. This clonotype was seen only a few times. As yet, its antigen is unknown. Study-wide results and limits: Carriage of fewer insertions was seen in abundant cord blood beta clonotypes, whereas memory repertoires showed none. Among beta out-of-frame sequences, excess sharing between twins appeared weaker.

TCRdb processed the 5' RACE reads anew with MiXCR; each CDR3 protein has one entry. Of some 590,000 distinct CDR3 sequences listed, 9% to 10% are singletons. The CDR3 consists of 14 residues. The germline V gene encodes CDR1 MNHEY and CDR2 SVGAGI. Between the trimmed V and J ends, which lost 2 bases and 5 bases, there was a span of 11 bases. This sample was shared with a second study, whose subject was yellow fever vaccine responses in identical twins. This second study says: Reportedly, the response of twins' T cells to the vaccine seemed partly convergent, partly personalized.

The specimen sequenced was PBMCs. V is TRBV6-5 and J is TRBJ2-3; D uncertain. This receptor was taken from a woman between 18 and 29 years old in good health. The DNA for the CDR3 is TGTGCCAGCAGTTACGTCTCAGGTGGAGATACGCAGTATTTT. Residues: CASSYVSGGDTQYF.